This passage covers 10 T cell receptor beta chains from one sample sequenced in a study of OX40 agonist ivuxolimab in advanced cancers. The method was immunoSEQ multiplex PCR; TCRdb's version includes in-frame clones alone and lacks a portion of them. The sample lists under 100,000 clones, roughly four fifths occurring once. The material sequenced was CD4+ or CD8+ T cells sorted from blood, taken in a trial of the OX40 agonist ivuxolimab. The receptors were gathered from an adult with an advanced solid tumor such as melanoma, head and neck, liver or kidney cancer.

Only a few counts were recorded for this clone. V and J are TRBV19 and TRBJ1-1, with 9 bases matching TRBD1. Germline V lookup: CDR1 LNHDA, CDR2 SQIVND (reference sequence). The trim removed 5 bases at V and 8 bases at J, leaving 9 bases unmatched. The CDR3 is made up of 14 amino acids. CDR3 in amino acids: CASSPGQGHAEAFF. The CDR3 DNA reads as TGTGCCAGTAGTCCGGGACAGGGTCATGCGGAAGCTTTCTTT.

V is TRBV28 and J is TRBJ1-3; 7 nucleotides line up with TRBD1. Germline V gene data show CDR1 as MDHEN and CDR2 as SYDVKM. After removal of 6 bases from V and 0 bases from J, the junction contained 8 bases not matched to a gene. This CDR3 comprises 16 residues. In DNA form, the CDR3 reads TGTGCCAGCAGCTCCACACAGGGGAGCTCTGGAAACACCATATATTTT. Encoded protein: CASSSTQGSSGNTIYF.

The chain employs TRBV7-8 and TRBJ2-5; the D is unclear. V dropped 2 bases and J dropped 0 bases, with 7 bases sitting between them. From germline, CDR1 is SGHVS and CDR2 FQNEAQ. There are 14 residues in the CDR3. CDR3 protein: CASSLTTHQETQYF. The CDR3 DNA reads as TGTGCCAGCAGCTTAACGACCCACCAAGAGACCCAGTACTTC.

This CDR3 reads CASSQTANYGYTF. The DNA of the CDR3 is TGTGCCAGCAGCCAGACAGCTAACTATGGCTACACCTTC. The chain couples TRBV7-2 to TRBJ1-2, with D tentatively TRBD1 (5 bases). From germline, CDR1 is SGHTA and CDR2 FQGNSA. Trimming left V 5 bases short and J 0 bases short, with 7 bases between. The CDR3 spans 13 residues. The full variable domain, in which reference TRBV7-2 and TRBJ1-2 provide the parts outside the CDR3, is GAGVSQSPSNKVTEKGKDVELRCDPISGHTALYWYRQSLGQGLEFLIYFQGNSAPDKSGLPSDRFSAERTGGSVSTLTIQRTQQEDSAVYLCASSQTANYGYTFGSGTRLTVV.

This chain uses TRBV28 with TRBJ1-4; D not certain. V dropped 6 bases and J dropped 4 bases, with 12 bases sitting between them. This CDR3 contains 14 residues. Germline V gives CDR1 MDHEN, CDR2 SYDVKM. The CDR3 is CASRAGSLNEKLFF. Written as DNA, the CDR3 is TGTGCCAGCAGGGCCGGGTCTCTTAATGAAAAACTGTTTTTT. Based on the CDR3 plus reference TRBV28 and TRBJ1-4, the full variable domain is DVKVTQSSRYLVKRTGEKVFLECVQDMDHENMFWYRQDPGLGLRLIYFSYDVKMKEKGDIPEGYSVSREKKERFSLILESASTNQTSMYLCASRAGSLNEKLFFGSGTQLSVL.

The chain joins TRBV9 to TRBJ2-7; 14 bases agree with TRBD2. The length of the CDR3 is 17 residues. Unmatched junction bases numbered 12, after V lost 4 bases and J lost 6 bases. Germline CDR1 reads SGDLS; CDR2 reads YYNGEE. The CDR3 reads CASSPGTSGSRQGEQYF. CDR3 coding DNA: TGTGCCAGCAGCCCGGGGACTAGCGGGAGTAGGCAGGGCGAGCAGTACTTC.

This clone was observed a few times. The rearrangement joins TRBV4-3 to TRBJ1-4, with 10 bases matching TRBD1. V dropped 5 bases and J dropped 0; count of bases not matched to a gene: 9. The CDR3 loop spans 18 amino acids. Per germline, CDR1 LGHNA and CDR2 YSLEER. CDR3 nucleotide sequence: TGCGCCAGCAGCTCCCGGGACAGGGGATCGGCAACTAATGAAAAACTGTTTTTT. It codes for CASSSRDRGSATNEKLFF.

V usage is TRBV4-3 and J usage is TRBJ2-1, with a possible D match to TRBD2 (5 bases). The germline gives CDR1 LGHNA, CDR2 YSLEER. V was pared by 2 bases and J by 8 bases, with 16 bases between. CDR3 length equals 15 residues. CDR3 loop: CASSQRLLAGDEQFF. CDR3 bases: TGCGCCAGCAGCCAAAGGCTGCTAGCAGGTGATGAGCAGTTCTTC.

V is TRBV18 and J is TRBJ1-2; 8 nucleotides align to TRBD1. With 3 bases clipped from V and 3 bases from J, the junction kept 9 bases outside the gene matches. Germline assignment: CDR1 KGHSH and CDR2 LQKENI. This CDR3 contains 16 residues. CDR3 bases: TGTGCCAGCTCACCCAGGGGGACAGGTGAAGACTATGGCTACACCTTC. Its translation is CASSPRGTGEDYGYTF.

This chain links TRBV11-2 with TRBJ1-4, with TRBD1 matching 7 bases. With V trimmed by 4 bases and J by 4 bases, 9 bases remained unmatched. This CDR3 has 16 amino acids. The V gene's germline CDR1 is SGHAT and CDR2 FQNNGV. The CDR3 DNA follows: TGTGCCAGCAGCTCGGGGACAGTCAGGGTTAATGAAAAACTGTTTTTT. It codes for CASSSGTVRVNEKLFF.